These T cell receptor beta chains were read from a single sample in a study of T cells in localized non-small cell lung cancer. Generated by immunoSEQ multiplex PCR, the TCRdb table keeps only in-frame clones and is missing some. The table records 70,000 to 75,000 clones, less than 85% of them present only once. The source material was peripheral blood, sampled before any cancer treatment. These receptors were collected from a female donor older than 55 with stage I lung adenocarcinoma. Both conserved end residues are trimmed from each CDR3. D genes are given only for firm matches.

d_gene | v_gene | CDR3aa
. | TRBV27 | ASRTRPGSNNEQF
TRBD2 | TRBV4-2 | ASSRAGGGDEQY
. | TRBV27 | ASTRERYTGELF
. | TRBV7-9 | ASSLGTNSPLH
. | TRBV27 | ASRLTGIYGYT
. | TRBV2 | ASNGGPNPSYNEQF
. | TRBV7-2 | ASSLVGAHSEAF
. | TRBV6-6 | ASSYSYRDCS
. | TRBV7-6 | ASSFSNPESGSYEQY
. | TRBV18 | ASSPRDIYYGEQY
TRBD2 | TRBV5-4 | ASSLYSGGGTDTQY
. | TRBV1 | TSSPRWAGAGTEAF
. | TRBV9 | ASSVGIVGADGYT
. | TRBV18 | ASSPPGRSTDTQY
. | TRBV7-3 | ASSLSWRDTQY
. | TRBV6-4 | ASSDDYNSPLH
. | TRBV9 | ASSGRGRQQETQY
. | TRBV6-5 | ASSYADEYEQY
. | TRBV15 | ATSRGGNSNQPQH
TRBD1 | TRBV6-5 | ASTTGGTYGYT
. | TRBV5-1 | ASSLVGSSGNTIY